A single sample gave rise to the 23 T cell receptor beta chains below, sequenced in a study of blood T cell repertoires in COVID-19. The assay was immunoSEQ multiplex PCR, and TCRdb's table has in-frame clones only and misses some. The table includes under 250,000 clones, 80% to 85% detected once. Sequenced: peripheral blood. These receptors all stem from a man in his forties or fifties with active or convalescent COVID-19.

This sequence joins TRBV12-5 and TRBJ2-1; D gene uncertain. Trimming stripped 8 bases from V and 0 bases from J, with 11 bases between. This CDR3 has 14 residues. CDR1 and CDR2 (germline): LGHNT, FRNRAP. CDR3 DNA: TGTGCTAGTCAGGCCGCAAGCTCCTACAATGAGCAGTTCTTC. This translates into CASQAASSYNEQFF.

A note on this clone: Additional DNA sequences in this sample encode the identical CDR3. The DNA for the CDR3 is TGTGCCAGCAGCTTAACTGAGAACACTGAAGCTTTCTTT. This translates into CASSLTENTEAFF. This chain links TRBV7-2 with TRBJ1-1; D unclear. Trimming took 2 bases from V and 1 from J, leaving 5 bases between them. Germline lookup yields CDR1 SGHTA and CDR2 FQGNSA. CDR3 length: 13 residues.

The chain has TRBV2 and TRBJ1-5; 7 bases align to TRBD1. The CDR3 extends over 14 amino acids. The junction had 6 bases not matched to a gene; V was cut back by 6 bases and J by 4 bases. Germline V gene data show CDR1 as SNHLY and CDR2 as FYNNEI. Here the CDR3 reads CASSKGQSNQPQHF. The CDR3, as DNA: TGTGCCAGCAGCAAGGGACAGTCTAATCAGCCCCAGCATTTT.

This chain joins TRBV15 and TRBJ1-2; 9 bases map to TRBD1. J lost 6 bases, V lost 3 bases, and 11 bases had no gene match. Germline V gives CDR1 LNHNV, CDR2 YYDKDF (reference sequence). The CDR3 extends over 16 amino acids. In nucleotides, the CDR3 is TGTGCCACCAGCAGCAGAGGGGGAGACAGGGGGAATGGCTACACCTTC. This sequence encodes CATSSRGGDRGNGYTF.

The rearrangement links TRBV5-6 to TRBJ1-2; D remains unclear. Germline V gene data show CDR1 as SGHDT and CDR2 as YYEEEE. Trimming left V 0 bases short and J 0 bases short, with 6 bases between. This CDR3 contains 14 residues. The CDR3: CASSLDNTNYGYTF. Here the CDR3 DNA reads TGTGCCAGCAGCTTGGACAATACTAACTATGGCTACACCTTC.

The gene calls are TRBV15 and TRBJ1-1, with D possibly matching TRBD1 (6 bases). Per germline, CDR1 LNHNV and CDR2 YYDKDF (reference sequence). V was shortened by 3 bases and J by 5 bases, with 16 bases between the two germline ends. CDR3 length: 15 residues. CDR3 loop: CATSSGGAGVTEAFF. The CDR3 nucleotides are TGTGCCACCAGCAGTGGGGGGGCCGGGGTAACTGAAGCTTTCTTT. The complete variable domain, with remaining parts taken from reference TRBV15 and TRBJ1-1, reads DAMVIQNPRYQVTQFGKPVTLSCSQTLNHNVMYWYQQKSSQAPKLLFHYYDKDFNNEADTPDNFQSRRPNTSFCFLDIRSPGLGDTAMYLCATSSGGAGVTEAFFGQGTRLTVV.

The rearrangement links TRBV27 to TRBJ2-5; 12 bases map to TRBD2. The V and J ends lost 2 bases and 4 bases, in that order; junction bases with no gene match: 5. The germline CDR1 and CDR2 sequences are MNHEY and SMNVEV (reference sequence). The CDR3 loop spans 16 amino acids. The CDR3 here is CASSLDPSGGAETQYF. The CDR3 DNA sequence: TGTGCCAGCAGTTTAGATCCTAGCGGGGGGGCAGAGACCCAGTACTTC.

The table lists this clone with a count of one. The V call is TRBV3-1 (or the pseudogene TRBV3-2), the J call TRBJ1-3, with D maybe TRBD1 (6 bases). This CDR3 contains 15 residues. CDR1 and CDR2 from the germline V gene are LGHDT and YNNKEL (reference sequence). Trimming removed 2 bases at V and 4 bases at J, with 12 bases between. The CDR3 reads CASSQSPGAGNTIYF. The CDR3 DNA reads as TGTGCCAGCAGCCAAAGCCCAGGGGCCGGAAACACCATATATTTT.

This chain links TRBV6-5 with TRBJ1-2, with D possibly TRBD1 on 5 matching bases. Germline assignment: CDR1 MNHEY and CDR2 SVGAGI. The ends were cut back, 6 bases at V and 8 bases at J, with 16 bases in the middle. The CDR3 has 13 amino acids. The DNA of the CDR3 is TGTGCCAGCAGCGGAAGGCAGGGAGGCGGCTACACCTTC. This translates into CASSGRQGGGYTF.

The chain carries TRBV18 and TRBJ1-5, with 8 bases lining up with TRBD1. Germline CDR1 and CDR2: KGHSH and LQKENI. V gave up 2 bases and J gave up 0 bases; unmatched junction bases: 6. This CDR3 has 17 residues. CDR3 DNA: TGTGCCAGCTCACCAGGACAGGGTATTTCTAGCAATCAGCCCCAGCATTTT. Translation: CASSPGQGISSNQPQHF.

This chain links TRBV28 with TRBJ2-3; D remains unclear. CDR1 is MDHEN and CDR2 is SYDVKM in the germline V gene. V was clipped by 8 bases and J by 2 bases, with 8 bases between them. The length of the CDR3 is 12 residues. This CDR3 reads CASLSDTDTQYF. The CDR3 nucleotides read TGTGCCAGCCTATCCGACACAGATACGCAGTATTTT.

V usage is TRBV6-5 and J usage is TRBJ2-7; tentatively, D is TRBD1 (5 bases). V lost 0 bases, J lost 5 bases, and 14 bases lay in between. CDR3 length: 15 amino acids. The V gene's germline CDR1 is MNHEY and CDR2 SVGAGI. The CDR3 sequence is CASSYSGRAVNEQYF. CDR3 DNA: TGTGCCAGCAGTTACTCGGGCAGGGCGGTGAACGAGCAGTACTTC.

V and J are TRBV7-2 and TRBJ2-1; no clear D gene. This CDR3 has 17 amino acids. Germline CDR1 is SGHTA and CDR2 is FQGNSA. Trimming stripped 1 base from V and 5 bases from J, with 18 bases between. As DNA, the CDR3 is TGTGCCAGCAGCTTAGTCGCGCCCCCTGTCCCAAACAATGAGCAGTTCTTC. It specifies CASSLVAPPVPNNEQFF.

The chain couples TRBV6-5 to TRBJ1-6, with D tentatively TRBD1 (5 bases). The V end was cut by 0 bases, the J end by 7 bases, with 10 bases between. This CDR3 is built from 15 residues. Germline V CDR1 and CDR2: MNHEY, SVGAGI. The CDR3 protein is CASSYSIAGNSPLHF. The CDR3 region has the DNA TGTGCCAGCAGTTACTCGATAGCAGGGAATTCACCCCTCCACTTT.

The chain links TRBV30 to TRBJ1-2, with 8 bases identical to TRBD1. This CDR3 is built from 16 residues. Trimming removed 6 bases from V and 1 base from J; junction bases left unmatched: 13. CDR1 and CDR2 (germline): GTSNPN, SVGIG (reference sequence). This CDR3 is CACTIPGTGINYGYTF. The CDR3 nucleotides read TGTGCCTGCACTATACCGGGGACAGGAATTAACTATGGCTACACCTTC.

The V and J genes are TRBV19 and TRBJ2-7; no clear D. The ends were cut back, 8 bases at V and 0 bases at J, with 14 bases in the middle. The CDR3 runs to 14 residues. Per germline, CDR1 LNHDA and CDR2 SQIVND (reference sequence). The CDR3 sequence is CASGWAGSSYEQYF. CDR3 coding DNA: TGTGCCAGTGGTTGGGCAGGTTCCTCCTACGAGCAGTACTTC.

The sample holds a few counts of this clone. The CDR3, as DNA: TGCGCCAGCAGGGGCAGGGCGGTTTTCGGAGAGACCCAGTACTTC. Translated: CASRGRAVFGETQYF. V and J are TRBV5-1 and TRBJ2-5, with a possible D match to TRBD1 (5 bases). The CDR3 is 15 residues long. From germline, CDR1 is SGHRS and CDR2 YFSETQ. Between the trimmed V and J ends, which lost 5 bases and 4 bases, there was a span of 18 bases.

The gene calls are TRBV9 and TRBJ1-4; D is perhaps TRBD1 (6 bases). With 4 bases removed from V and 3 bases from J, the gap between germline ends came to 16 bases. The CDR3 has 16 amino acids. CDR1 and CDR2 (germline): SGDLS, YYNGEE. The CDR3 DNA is TGTGCCAGCAGCCCCGAGGGGGGGGCGGCTAATGAAAAACTGTTTTTT. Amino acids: CASSPEGGAANEKLFF.

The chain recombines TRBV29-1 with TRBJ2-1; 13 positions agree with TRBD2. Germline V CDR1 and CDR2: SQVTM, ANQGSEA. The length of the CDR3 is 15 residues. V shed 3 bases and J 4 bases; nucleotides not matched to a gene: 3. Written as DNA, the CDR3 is TGCAGCGTTGAGGGACTAGCGGGGCGATACAATGAGCAGTTCTTC. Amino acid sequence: CSVEGLAGRYNEQFF.

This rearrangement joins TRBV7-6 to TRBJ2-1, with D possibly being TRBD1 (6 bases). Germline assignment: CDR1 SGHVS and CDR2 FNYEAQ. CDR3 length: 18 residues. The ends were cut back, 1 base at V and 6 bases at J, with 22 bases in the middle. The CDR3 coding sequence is TGTGCCAGCAGCTTAGTCGGGCCAAGAACAACAGGGTTCAATGAGCAGTTCTTC. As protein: CASSLVGPRTTGFNEQFF.

The CDR3 DNA reads TGCGCCAGCAGCCAAGATCGGGCGACAGTCAGCTATGGCTACACCTTC. Translation gives CASSQDRATVSYGYTF. This chain links TRBV4-1 with TRBJ1-2, with a possible D match to TRBD1 (5 bases). The germline gives CDR1 MGHRA, CDR2 YSYEKL. Trimming took 0 bases from V and 4 from J, leaving 15 bases between them. This CDR3 is 16 amino acids long.

The CDR3 bases are TGTGCCACCGGGCAGGGTGACACCGGGGAGCTGTTTTTT. Its translation: CATGQGDTGELFF. This chain uses TRBV24-1 with TRBJ2-2; maybe TRBD1 (5 bases). V was shortened by 9 bases and J by 3 bases, with 10 bases between the two germline ends. The CDR3 runs to 13 residues. Germline V gene sequence: CDR1 KGHDR, CDR2 SFDVKD.

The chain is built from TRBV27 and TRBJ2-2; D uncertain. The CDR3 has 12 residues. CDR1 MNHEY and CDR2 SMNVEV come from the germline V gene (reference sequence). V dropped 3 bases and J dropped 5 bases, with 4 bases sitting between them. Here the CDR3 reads CASSFRTGELFF. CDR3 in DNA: TGTGCCAGCAGTTTTCGGACCGGGGAGCTGTTTTTT.